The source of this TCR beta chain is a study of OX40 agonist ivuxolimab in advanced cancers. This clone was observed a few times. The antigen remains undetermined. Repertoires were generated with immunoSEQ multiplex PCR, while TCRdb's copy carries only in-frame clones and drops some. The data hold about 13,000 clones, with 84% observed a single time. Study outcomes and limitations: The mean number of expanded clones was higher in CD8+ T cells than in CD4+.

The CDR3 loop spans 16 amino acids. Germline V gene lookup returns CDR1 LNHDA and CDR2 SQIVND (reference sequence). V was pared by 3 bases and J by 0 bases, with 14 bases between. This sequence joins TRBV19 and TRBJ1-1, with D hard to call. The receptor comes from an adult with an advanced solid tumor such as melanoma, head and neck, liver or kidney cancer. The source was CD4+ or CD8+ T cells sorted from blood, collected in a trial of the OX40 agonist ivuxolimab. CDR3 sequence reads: CASSIGRQAMNTEAFF. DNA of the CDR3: TGTGCCAGTAGTATTGGCCGGCAAGCCATGAACACTGAAGCTTTCTTT.